This TCR beta chain is from a study of blood T cell repertoires in COVID-19 (TCRdb year 2020). Turning to the overall study: Samples from collaborators originated in the United States, Italy and Spain and spanned both the acute and convalescent phases of COVID-19. The repertoires were released in a freely available public database meant as a resource for research on the immune response to SARS-CoV-2. HLA class I and class II types, where available, came from metadata supplied by the sample provider rather than from assay-based typing. The sample metadata nearly always contained a de-identified subject ID, COVID-19 status, age in years and sex. The dataset comprised deeply sampled blood TCRbeta repertoires from subjects exposed to, actively infected with, or recovered from COVID-19. The prospective study material was composed of cDNA or gDNA derived from T cells, B-cell-depleted T cells, or PBMCs. Samples came from the ongoing ImmuneRACE study (first 160 participants) plus 1,254 subjects from 6 global collaborators. Overall study results and their limits: The amount of clinical and demographic metadata varied by source and participant and was provided uncurated.

The CDR3 has 15 amino acids, counting the end cysteine and phenylalanine. Only the CDR3 part of the read is kept: 45 bases, read in frame from the first base. The germline V gene encodes CDR1 SGHNT and CDR2 YYREEE (reference sequence). The trim is 0 bases for V and 7 bases for J, with a gap of 16 bases between the germline ends. With regard to this clone: Its specific antigen is unknown. It has no much larger one-base neighbor in the sample; base qualities were not kept.

TCRbeta CDR3 regions were amplified from genomic DNA using the immunoSEQ Assay, a bias-controlled multiplex PCR. The study's own analysis went as follows. The number of nucleated cells in each sample was estimated by amplification of reference gene primers within the assay. Sequence reads were collapsed and filtered to measure the absolute abundance of every unique TCRbeta CDR3 rearrangement. For each sample, productive Simpson clonality was calculated as the square root of Simpson's diversity index across productive rearrangements. TCRdb mirrors the immuneACCESS table, restricted to in-frame sequences. Some clones are absent from its copies; in checked studies, under half trace to an unresolved V gene, and the reason for the others is unknown. That table is the source of V, J and clone size, and D and trimming were worked out from the DNA. The sample contains around 250,000 clones, about four fifths of them found a single time. The top ten clonotypes cover roughly 1.9% of the sample.

A second Seattle source provided samples from volunteer blood donors who had recovered from COVID-19. The collaborating institutions used their own protocols to collect whole blood in K2EDTA tubes. For TCRbeta analysis, collaborator samples were shipped as frozen whole blood, as isolated PBMCs, or as DNA extracted from either sample type. Specimen: peripheral blood. The receptor was isolated from a man aged 25 to 45 who had recovered from COVID-19. The sequence is built from TRBV5-4 and TRBJ1-2, with a weak D call of TRBD1 (6 bases match). This receptor carries the CDR3 CASSLGTWDIFGYTF. The DNA sequence is TGTGCCAGCAGCTTGGGCACCTGGGACATTTTTGGCTACACCTTC.